Described below is a single TCR beta chain sequence and its context. This sample was taken from a study of T cell responses to AZD1222 COVID-19 vaccine. The CDR3 runs to 15 residues. Germline CDR1 and CDR2: SGHDN and FVKESK. The trim removed 4 bases at V and 3 bases at J, leaving 1 base unmatched. TCRdb's table, derived via immunoSEQ multiplex PCR, lists solely in-frame clones and lacks some. The sample lists roughly 54,000 clones, 89% occurring once. The source was peripheral blood, collected 28 days after the second AZD1222 dose. The sequence derives from an adult who received the AZD1222 COVID-19 vaccine. The chain has TRBV14 and TRBJ2-3; 13 nucleotides line up with TRBD2. The CDR3 DNA is TGTGCCAGCAGCCTGGGACTAGCGGGAACAGATACGCAGTATTTT. Protein product: CASSLGLAGTDTQYF.